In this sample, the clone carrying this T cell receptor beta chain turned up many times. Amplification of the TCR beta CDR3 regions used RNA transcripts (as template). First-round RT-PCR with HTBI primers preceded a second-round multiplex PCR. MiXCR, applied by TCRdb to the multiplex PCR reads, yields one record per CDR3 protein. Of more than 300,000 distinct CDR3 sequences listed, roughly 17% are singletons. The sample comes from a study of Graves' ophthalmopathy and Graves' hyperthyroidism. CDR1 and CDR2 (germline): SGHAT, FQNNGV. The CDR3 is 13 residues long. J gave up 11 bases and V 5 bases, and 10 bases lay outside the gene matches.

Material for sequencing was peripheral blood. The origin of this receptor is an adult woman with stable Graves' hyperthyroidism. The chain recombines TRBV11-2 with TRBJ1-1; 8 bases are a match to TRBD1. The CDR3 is CASSRDRGREAFF. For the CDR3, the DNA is TGTGCCAGCAGCCGAGACAGGGGTCGTGAGGCTTTCTTT.